One and the same sample provided the 21 T cell receptor beta chains below, sequenced in a study of neoadjuvant nivolumab and ipilimumab in lung cancer. Only in-frame clones appear in the TCRdb table, and some are missing; sequencing was by immunoSEQ multiplex PCR. The data show fewer than 20,000 clones, with 87% seen just once and less than 2.5% held by the top ten. The sequenced sample was peripheral blood, obtained before neoadjuvant nivolumab, alone or with ipilimumab. The source is an adult with non-small cell lung cancer.

The genes are TRBV2 and TRBJ2-7; 11 bases agree with TRBD2. Germline CDR1 and CDR2: SNHLY and FYNNEI. J gave up 3 bases and V 5 bases, and 6 bases lay outside the gene matches. This CDR3 is built from 15 residues. The CDR3, as DNA: TGTGCCAGCAGTCCCGGTGGACTAGCGGGCTACGAGCAGTACTTC. Translated, it gives CASSPGGLAGYEQYF.

This chain joins TRBV15 and TRBJ2-5; D uncertain. V was trimmed by 0 bases and J by 5 bases, leaving 7 bases between them. Germline V CDR1 and CDR2: LNHNV, YYDKDF (reference sequence). The CDR3 runs 13 residues. CDR3 bases: TGTGCCACCAGCAGAGATCTATCGGAGACCCAGTACTTC. This encodes CATSRDLSETQYF.

The rearrangement joins TRBV6-1 to TRBJ1-4; perhaps TRBD1 as D (5 bases). V was cut by 6 bases and J by 7 bases, with 18 bases left in between. The CDR3 contains 15 residues. CDR1 is MNHNS and CDR2 is SASEGT in the germline V gene. The CDR3 sequence: CASSLTGGSGEKLFF. CDR3 coding DNA: TGTGCCAGCAGCTTGACTGGGGGTTCGGGTGAAAAACTGTTTTTT.

This clone was seen more than once but under ten times. V is TRBV6-5 and J is TRBJ2-2, with D unresolved. Trimming left V 0 bases short and J 2 bases short, with 4 bases between. Germline V gene data show CDR1 as MNHEY and CDR2 as SVGAGI. CDR3 size: 14 residues. The CDR3 DNA sequence: TGTGCCAGCAGTTACTCAGTAAACACCGGGGAGCTGTTTTTT. Amino acids: CASSYSVNTGELFF.

The rearrangement links TRBV9 to TRBJ1-2; 7 bases match TRBD1. Germline V lookup: CDR1 SGDLS, CDR2 YYNGEE. The CDR3 contains 14 residues. Unmatched junction bases numbered 10, after V lost 3 bases and J lost 8 bases. CDR3 DNA: TGTGCCAGCAGCGGCACAGGGGCCCTGGGAGGCTACACCTTC. Its translation: CASSGTGALGGYTF.

The chain joins TRBV11-2 to TRBJ2-7, with D possibly being TRBD2 (6 bases). V lost 0 bases, J lost 7 bases, and 7 bases lay in between. The CDR3 covers 12 residues. The V gene's germline CDR1 is SGHAT and CDR2 FQNNGV. As DNA, the CDR3 is TGTGCCAGCAGCTTAGATCGGGAGGAGCAGTACTTC. Protein sequence: CASSLDREEQYF.

The chain recombines TRBV7-8 with TRBJ2-7; 10 positions agree with TRBD1. V was clipped by 7 bases and J by 2 bases; unmatched bases: 11. CDR3 length: 16 residues. The germline V gene encodes CDR1 SGHVS and CDR2 FQNEAQ. This chain's CDR3 is CASTRPRDRGTYEQYF. CDR3 in DNA: TGTGCCAGCACCAGACCCCGGGACAGGGGAACCTACGAGCAGTACTTC.

The rearrangement joins TRBV5-1 to TRBJ2-5; D possibly corresponds to TRBD2 (6 bases). Trimming pared 3 bases from V and 5 bases from J, leaving 11 bases between. Germline CDR1 and CDR2: SGHRS and YFSETQ. The CDR3 contains 13 residues. Written as DNA, the CDR3 is TGCGCCAGCAGCTGGGTCGGAGGGGAGACCCAGTACTTC. It specifies CASSWVGGETQYF.

The genes are TRBV7-2 and TRBJ2-5; maybe TRBD1 (6 bases). The V end lost 5 bases, the J end lost 5 bases, and 12 bases lay between the germline ends. Germline assignment: CDR1 SGHTA and CDR2 FQGNSA. The CDR3 is made up of 13 amino acids. CDR3 protein: CASSPGDGETQYF. CDR3 sequence (DNA): TGTGCCAGCAGCCCAGGGGATGGGGAGACCCAGTACTTC.

The chain has TRBV18 and TRBJ1-3, with a possible D match to TRBD1 (6 bases). The CDR3 is made up of 15 amino acids. Between the trimmed V and J ends, which lost 2 bases and 4 bases, there was a span of 12 bases. CDR1 and CDR2 from the germline V gene are KGHSH and LQKENI. The DNA for the CDR3 is TGTGCCAGCTCACCATCCCGGACAGAGGGAAACACCATATATTTT. Encoded protein: CASSPSRTEGNTIYF.

This chain uses TRBV7-9 with TRBJ1-2; 9 bases are shared with TRBD1. V was pared by 7 bases and J by 9 bases, with 6 bases of the junction left unmatched. This CDR3 contains 12 residues. Germline V gives CDR1 SEHNR, CDR2 FQNEAQ (reference sequence). CDR3 nucleotide sequence: TGTGCCAGCAACACAGGGGGCCATCGCTACACCTTC. Protein: CASNTGGHRYTF. The entire variable domain, with the rest obtained from reference TRBV7-9 and TRBJ1-2, is as follows: DTGVSQNPRHKITKRGQNVTFRCDPISEHNRLYWYRQTLGQGPEFLTYFQNEAQLEKSRLLSDRFSAERPKGSFSTLEIQRTEQGDSAMYLCASNTGGHRYTFGSGTRLTVV.

CDR3 nucleotide sequence: TGCGCCAGCAGCCGACCTGCCCAGGGGGGCCCGGAGACCCAGTACTTC. It specifies CASSRPAQGGPETQYF. The chain combines TRBV4-1 with TRBJ2-5; D may be TRBD1 (7 bases). V lost 4 bases, J lost 5 bases, and 20 bases lay in between. Germline V gene data show CDR1 as MGHRA and CDR2 as YSYEKL. The CDR3 consists of 16 residues.

The V call is TRBV4-3, the J call TRBJ2-3; the D gene is possibly TRBD1 (6 bases). Between the trimmed V and J ends, which lost 1 base and 8 bases, there was a span of 16 bases. The CDR3 runs 15 residues. Germline CDR1 reads LGHNA; CDR2 reads YSLEER. The CDR3 region is CASSQGLGAPGTQYF. CDR3 coding DNA: TGCGCCAGCAGCCAAGGACTGGGGGCCCCAGGTACGCAGTATTTT.

The chain is built from TRBV6-1 and TRBJ2-7; D call uncertain. The CDR3 spans 13 residues. The V gene lost 2 bases and the J gene lost 2 bases, with 7 bases spanning the gap. Germline CDR1 MNHNS, CDR2 SASEGT. This CDR3 is CASSESGTYEQYF. The CDR3 DNA reads as TGTGCCAGCAGTGAATCTGGAACCTACGAGCAGTACTTC.

The table lists this clone with a count of one. The V and J genes are TRBV18 and TRBJ2-1; possibly TRBD1 or TRBD2 for D (5 bases each). CDR3 length: 16 residues. Trimming pared 3 bases from V and 7 bases from J, leaving 19 bases between. The germline V gene has CDR1 KGHSH and CDR2 LQKENI. CDR3 protein: CASSPRDRPTGNEQFF. The CDR3 bases are TGTGCCAGCTCACCCCGGGACCGCCCTACTGGGAATGAGCAGTTCTTC.

The CDR3 spells CASSHDPRDGNTEAFF. The CDR3 coding sequence is TGTGCCAGCAGCCATGACCCCCGGGACGGAAACACTGAAGCTTTCTTT. The V gene is TRBV9, the J gene TRBJ1-1; D perhaps matches TRBD1 (5 bases). CDR1 and CDR2 (germline): SGDLS, YYNGEE. The CDR3 has 16 residues. V was cut by 4 bases and J by 2 bases, with 18 bases left in between.

The CDR3 nucleotides are TGTGCCAGCAGCTTGGAGGGGGGATACAGCTCTGGGGCCAACGTCCTGACTTTC. It is translated as CASSLEGGYSSGANVLTF. V usage is TRBV5-4 and J usage is TRBJ2-6; D may be TRBD1 or TRBD2 (6 bases each). V dropped 0 bases and J dropped 0 bases, with 13 bases sitting between them. CDR3 length equals 18 residues. Germline CDR1 and CDR2: SGHNT and YYREEE (reference sequence).

The chain has TRBV6-5 and TRBJ2-2; D is unclear. V was trimmed by 5 bases and J by 8 bases, leaving 9 bases between them. The germline V gene has CDR1 MNHEY and CDR2 SVGAGI. The CDR3 extends over 12 amino acids. The CDR3 DNA reads TGTGCCAGCAGTAGTGGGGTGGGGGAGCTGTTTTTT. This sequence encodes CASSSGVGELFF.

CDR3 in DNA: TGTGCCAGCAGTGAATGGGGGGAATTGTCGATTGGAAACACCATATATTTT. Translated, it gives CASSEWGELSIGNTIYF. The chain joins TRBV6-1 to TRBJ1-3, with a tentative D call TRBD1 (5 bases). V lost 2 bases and J lost 3, with 17 bases in between. The CDR3 is made up of 17 amino acids. Germline CDR1 and CDR2: MNHNS and SASEGT.

The V call is TRBV28, the J call TRBJ2-7, with D perhaps assigned TRBD1 or TRBD2 (5 bases each). The CDR3 is 13 residues long. V was pared by 4 bases and J by 0 bases, with 7 bases between. Germline CDR1 and CDR2: MDHEN and SYDVKM. CDR3: CASSWGNSYEQYF. The DNA of the CDR3 is TGTGCCAGCAGTTGGGGGAACTCCTACGAGCAGTACTTC. The full variable domain, its missing parts supplied by reference TRBV28 and TRBJ2-7, is DVKVTQSSRYLVKRTGEKVFLECVQDMDHENMFWYRQDPGLGLRLIYFSYDVKMKEKGDIPEGYSVSREKKERFSLILESASTNQTSMYLCASSWGNSYEQYFGPGTRLTVT.

This chain joins TRBV6-5 and TRBJ2-5; 7 bases map to TRBD2. From germline, CDR1 is MNHEY and CDR2 SVGAGI. The V and J ends lost 4 bases and 5 bases, in that order; junction bases with no gene match: 10. CDR3 length: 15 amino acids. CDR3 bases: TGTGCCAGCAGTTTTGGACCTGGGAGGGTGGAGACCCAGTACTTC. Translated: CASSFGPGRVETQYF.